The 3 T cell receptor beta chains below come from one sample, sequenced in a study of control samples from healthy donors and cancer patients. Assay used: immunoSEQ multiplex PCR; TCRdb lists only in-frame clones, some missing. The sample consists of around 200,000 clones, about 95% of them appearing once. Material: blood. These receptors originate from a man aged 45-60 years in good health.

This sequence joins TRBV5-1 and TRBJ1-1; D unresolved. The CDR3 is 14 amino acids. CDR1 is SGHRS, CDR2 YFSETQ, per germline. Trimming took 4 bases from V and 0 from J, leaving 10 bases between them. Here the CDR3 reads CASSPGRLNTEAFF. Written as DNA, the CDR3 is TGCGCCAGCAGCCCCGGACGGTTGAACACTGAAGCTTTCTTT. Supplemented by reference TRBV5-1 and TRBJ1-1, the full variable domain reads KAGVTQTPRYLIKTRGQQVTLSCSPISGHRSVSWYQQTPGQGLQFLFEYFSETQRNKGNFPGRFSGRQFSNSRSEMNVSTLELGDSALYLCASSPGRLNTEAFFGQGTRLTVV.

The chain links TRBV7-2 to TRBJ2-3; no clear D gene. Per germline, CDR1 SGHTA and CDR2 FQGNSA. V gave up 7 bases and J gave up 2 bases, with 10 bases separating them. This CDR3 comprises 13 residues. The CDR3 here is CASNLKVTDTQYF. CDR3 in DNA: TGTGCCAGCAACCTAAAAGTCACAGATACGCAGTATTTT.

The genes are TRBV27 and TRBJ2-3; perhaps TRBD2 as D (5 bases). The CDR3 extends over 16 amino acids. Germline-derived CDR1 and CDR2 are MNHEY and SMNVEV (reference sequence). The V end lost 1 base, the J end lost 0 bases, and 11 bases lay between the germline ends. The CDR3 coding sequence is TGTGCCAGCAGTTTATGGGGAGCACTTAGCACAGATACGCAGTATTTT. Encoded protein: CASSLWGALSTDTQYF.